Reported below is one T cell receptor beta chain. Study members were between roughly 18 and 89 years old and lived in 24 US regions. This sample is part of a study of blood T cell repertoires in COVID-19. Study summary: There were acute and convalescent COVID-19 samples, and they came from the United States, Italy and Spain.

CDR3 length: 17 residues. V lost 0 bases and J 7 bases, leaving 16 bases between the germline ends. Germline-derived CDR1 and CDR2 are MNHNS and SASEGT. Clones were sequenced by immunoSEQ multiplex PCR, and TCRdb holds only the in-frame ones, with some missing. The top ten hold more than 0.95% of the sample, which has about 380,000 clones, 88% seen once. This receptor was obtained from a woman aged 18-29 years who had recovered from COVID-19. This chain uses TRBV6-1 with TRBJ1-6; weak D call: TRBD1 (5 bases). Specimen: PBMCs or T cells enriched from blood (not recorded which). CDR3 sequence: CASSEAGGYWVNSPLHF. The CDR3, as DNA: TGTGCCAGCAGTGAAGCGGGGGGGTATTGGGTAAATTCACCCCTCCACTTT.